The sequence of this T cell receptor (beta chain) was determined in a study of blood T cell repertoires in COVID-19 (dated by TCRdb to 2019 to 2021). Regarding the study in general: Collaborator samples came from the United States, Italy and Spain and covered acute and convalescent phases of COVID-19. Samples were obtained from the ongoing ImmuneRACE study (first 160 participants) and from some 1,200 subjects provided by 6 global collaborators. HLA class I and class II types, where available, came from metadata supplied by the sample provider rather than from assay-based typing. The sample metadata nearly always contained a de-identified subject ID, COVID-19 status, age in years and sex. The material from the prospective study consisted of cDNA or gDNA derived from T cells, B-cell-depleted T cells, or PBMCs. The dataset comprised deeply sampled blood TCRbeta repertoires from subjects exposed to, actively infected with, or recovered from COVID-19. The repertoires were released in a freely available public database intended as a resource for research on the immune response to SARS-CoV-2.

TCRbeta CDR3 regions were amplified from genomic DNA using the immunoSEQ Assay, a bias-controlled multiplex PCR. The paper's data handling went like this. Nucleated cell counts per sample were estimated from amplification of reference gene primers within the assay. Sequence reads were collapsed and filtered to measure the absolute abundance of every unique TCRbeta CDR3 rearrangement. Productive Simpson clonality was computed per sample as the square root of Simpson's diversity index over productive rearrangements. TCRdb carries this immuneACCESS record with in-frame sequences only. Its versions omit some clonotypes, under half of them owing to an unresolved V gene in the studies checked, with the rest unexplained. The D gene and trimming were derived from the DNA, and the V and J assignments and clone size from that table. The sample table contains about 170,000 clones; only one count was recorded for around 67% of them. The top ten constitute about 3% of the sample.

The collaborating institutions used their own protocols to collect whole blood in K2EDTA tubes. Collaborator samples were shipped for TCRbeta analysis as frozen whole blood, isolated PBMCs, or DNA extracted from either sample type. Study-wide conclusions, independent of this receptor: The amount of clinical and demographic metadata varied by source and participant and was provided uncurated.

The germline V gene provides CDR1 MDHEN and CDR2 SYDVKM. There are 15 amino acids in the CDR3, from cysteine to phenylalanine inclusive. This entry keeps only the CDR3 DNA: 45 bases, framed from base 1. Trimming at the junction amounts to 9 bases on V and 1 base on J, and the germline ends lie 16 bases apart. Only a few counts were recorded for this clone. Its antigen remains undetermined. Base qualities are not provided; no much larger clone lies one nucleotide away. Sequenced material: peripheral blood. The chain was built from TRBV28 and TRBJ1-3; matching of 6 bases hints at TRBD1 as the D gene. This TCR was recovered from a woman of 80 years or more with acute or convalescent COVID-19. The DNA sequence is TGTGCCAGTTTACCGGGACAACTTTCTGGAAACACCATATATTTT. The translation is CASLPGQLSGNTIYF. This CDR3, with the reference TRBV28 and TRBJ1-3 proteins standing in past its ends, gives the full variable domain DVKVTQSSRYLVKRTGEKVFLECVQDMDHENMFWYRQDPGLGLRLIYFSYDVKMKEKGDIPEGYSVSREKKERFSLILESASTNQTSMYLCASLPGQLSGNTIYFGEGSWLTVV.